Included here is one T cell receptor beta chain sequence, with context. Clones were sequenced by immunoSEQ multiplex PCR, and TCRdb holds only the in-frame ones, with some missing. Of around 110,000 clones listed, 60% to 85% are singletons. The data originate from a study of PD-1 blockade in mismatch repair-deficient tumors. Trimming at V came to 5 bases and at J to 8 bases, leaving 4 bases not matched to a gene. Per germline, CDR1 SGDLS and CDR2 YYNGEE. The CDR3 has 12 amino acids. The starting material was peripheral blood, obtained roughly 13 months after starting pembrolizumab. The sequence came from an adult with mismatch repair-deficient cancer. V usage is TRBV9 and J usage is TRBJ1-2; 9 nucleotides agree with TRBD1. The CDR3 nucleotides read TGTGCCAGCAGAGGAACAGGGGGCGGCTACACCTTC. This sequence encodes CASRGTGGGYTF.